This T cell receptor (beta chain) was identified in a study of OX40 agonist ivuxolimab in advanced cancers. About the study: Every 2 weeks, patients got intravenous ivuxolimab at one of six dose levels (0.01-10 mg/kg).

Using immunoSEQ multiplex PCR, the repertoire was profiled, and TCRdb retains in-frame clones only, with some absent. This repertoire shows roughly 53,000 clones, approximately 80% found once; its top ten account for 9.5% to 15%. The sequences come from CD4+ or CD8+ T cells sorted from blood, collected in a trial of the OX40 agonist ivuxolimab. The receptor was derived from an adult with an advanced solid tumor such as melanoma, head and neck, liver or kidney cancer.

The CDR3: CASSLEPGGDGYEQYF. DNA for the CDR3: TGTGCCAGCAGCTTGGAACCAGGGGGTGATGGCTACGAGCAGTACTTC. This chain links TRBV11-3 with TRBJ2-7, with 7 bases matching TRBD1. The CDR3 is 16 residues long. Germline CDR1 and CDR2: SGHNT and YENEEA. J was trimmed by 3 bases and V by 3 bases; bases with no gene match: 11. Looking up the rest from reference TRBV11-3 and TRBJ2-7 gives the full variable domain: EAGVVQSPRYKIIEKKQPVAFWCNPISGHNTLYWYLQNLGQGPELLIRYENEEAVDDSQLPKDRFSAERLKGVDSTLKIQPAELGDSAVYLCASSLEPGGDGYEQYFGPGTRLTVT.